The next 19 T cell receptor beta chains were all read from a single sample in a study of molecular identifiers for immune sequencing clone quantification. Each CDR3 protein gets one entry after TCRdb re-called the PCR reads with MiXCR. The sample has about 640,000 distinct CDR3 sequences, around 20% seen once; the top ten hold roughly 0.9%. The sequencing input was naive CD8+ T cells from blood, with Jurkat cell RNA spiked in. Subset here: FACS-sorted CD8+CD4-CCR7+CD45RA+ naive T cells. The receptors were gathered from a human donor in good health. Some libraries in this study had Jurkat cell RNA spiked in.

This clonotype was detected many times. The V and J genes are TRBV20-1 and TRBJ2-7; 7 bases agree with TRBD2. In germline, CDR1 is DFQATT, CDR2 SNEGSKA (reference sequence). The CDR3 loop spans 14 amino acids. With V trimmed by 3 bases and J by 2 bases, 7 bases remained unmatched. CDR3 sequence: CSASLAGEAYEQYF. The CDR3 DNA sequence: TGCAGTGCTAGTTTGGCGGGAGAAGCCTACGAGCAGTACTTC.

This clonotype was picked up many times. The V gene is TRBV3-1, the J gene TRBJ1-3, with a possible D match to TRBD1 (6 bases). The CDR3 is made up of 15 amino acids. From germline, CDR1 is LGHDT and CDR2 YNNKEL (reference sequence). The ends were cut back, 3 bases at V and 2 bases at J, with 11 bases in the middle. The CDR3 loop is CASSQIQGTGNTIYF. The CDR3 DNA is TGTGCCAGCAGCCAGATACAGGGAACTGGAAACACCATATATTTT.

Ten or more counts support this clonotype. This chain uses TRBV4-3 with TRBJ1-1; D is perhaps TRBD1 (6 bases). The germline V gene encodes CDR1 LGHNA and CDR2 YSLEER. V lost 3 bases to trimming and J lost 4 bases, with 12 bases between them. The CDR3 has 14 amino acids. The CDR3 loop reads CASSQEEGGTEAFF. CDR3 DNA sequence: TGCGCCAGCAGCCAGGAGGAGGGGGGCACTGAAGCTTTCTTT.

This clonotype appeared many times. The chain is built from TRBV7-6 and TRBJ1-1, with TRBD1 matching over 7 bases. V dropped 1 base and J dropped 4; count of bases not matched to a gene: 3. Germline CDR1 SGHVS, CDR2 FNYEAQ. This CDR3 is 14 amino acids long. DNA of the CDR3: TGTGCCAGCAGCTTAGAGAGGGGGCTCACTGAAGCTTTCTTT. It translates to CASSLERGLTEAFF.

Concerning this clonotype itself: A read error may explain this, as a much larger clone is one base away. Since the CDR3 does not end with the conserved phenylalanine or tryptophan, this likely comes from a read error. The chain has TRBV25-1 and TRBJ2-1; D perhaps matches TRBD2 (5 bases). CDR3 length: 14 residues. Looked up from germline, CDR1 is MGHDK and CDR2 is SYGVNS. Trimming left V 3 bases short and J 4 bases short, with 10 bases between. This CDR3 is CASSDRGPYNEQFL. CDR3 DNA sequence: TGTGCCAGCAGTGATCGGGGTCCGTACAATGAGCAGTTCCTC.

A word on this clonotype: A clone one base away is much larger, so this may be a read error. The chain carries TRBV13 and TRBJ1-1, with D maybe TRBD1 (5 bases). CDR3 length equals 15 residues. CDR1 and CDR2 (germline): PRHDT, FYEKMQ (reference sequence). CDR3 nucleotide sequence: TGTGCCAGCAGCCCATATGGGGGGACGAACACTGAAGCTCTCTTT. Encoded protein: CASSPYGGTNTEALF.

The CDR3: CASSQRTNNSPLHF. The CDR3 coding sequence is TGTGCCAGCAGCCAAAGGACCAATAATTCACCCCTCCACTTT. This chain connects TRBV14 to TRBJ1-6; D gene ambiguous. Trimming removed 2 bases at V and 5 bases at J, with 7 bases between. The CDR3 covers 14 residues. The germline CDR1 and CDR2 sequences are SGHDN and FVKESK.

V usage is TRBV13 and J usage is TRBJ2-7; D unclear. CDR1 is PRHDT and CDR2 is FYEKMQ in the germline V gene (reference sequence). This CDR3 has 12 amino acids. V shed 3 bases and J shed 7 bases, with 10 bases lying between them. Here the CDR3 reads CASSLNLGEQYF. DNA for the CDR3: TGTGCCAGCAGCTTGAATCTGGGGGAGCAGTACTTC.

This chain joins TRBV5-3 and TRBJ2-7; 9 nucleotides align to TRBD1. TRBV5-3 is assigned to the ORF class and has an uncertain function. The CDR3 contains 15 residues. V trimming: 3 bases; J trimming: 5 bases; junction bases outside the gene matches: 9. The DNA of the CDR3 is TGTGCCAGAAGCTACCGGGACAGGGAGTCCCACGAGCAGTACTTC. Its protein is CARSYRDRESHEQYF.

Worth noting for this clonotype: It may be a read error: a sequence one base away is much more abundant. The J gene is TRBJ2-5, the V gene TRBV2, with D tentatively TRBD2 (6 bases). V lost 7 bases and J 0 bases, leaving 24 bases between the germline ends. Germline CDR1 is SNHLY and CDR2 is FYNNEI. This CDR3 has 18 residues. The CDR3 sequence is CASTLRLRDFQHQETQYF. Here the CDR3 DNA reads TGTGCCAGCACCCTCCGACTACGGGACTTCCAGCACCAAGAGACCCAGTACTTC.

The CDR3 coding sequence is TGTGCCAGCAGCCAAGGGACCAACAGGGGGCTGATAGATACGCAGTATTTT. As protein: CASSQGTNRGLIDTQYF. The chain links TRBV4-2 to TRBJ2-3; TRBD1 matches 9 bases. After removal of 1 base from V and 5 bases from J, the junction contained 10 bases not matched to a gene. The CDR3 has 17 amino acids. Looked up from germline, CDR1 is LGHNA and CDR2 is YNFKEQ.

About this clonotype itself: Possible read error: a much larger clone is one base away. The chain has TRBV4-3 and TRBJ1-1, with D possibly matching TRBD1 (6 bases). Trimming removed 1 base from V and 6 bases from J, with 15 bases in between. The CDR3 loop spans 15 amino acids. Germline V gene lookup returns CDR1 LGHNA and CDR2 YSLEER. Here the CDR3 DNA reads TGCGCCAGCAGCCAAGTGTTGGACAGAGTCGCTGAAGCTTTCTTT. Protein product: CASSQVLDRVAEAFF.

This clonotype was seen a handful of times. The rearrangement joins TRBV6-2 or TRBV6-3 to TRBJ1-2; 7 bases agree with TRBD1. The CDR3 contains 16 residues. Trimming removed 2 bases from V and 0 bases from J; junction bases left unmatched: 6. Germline lookup yields CDR1 MNHEY and CDR2 SVGEGT. This CDR3 reads CASSYEDRRSNYGYTF. CDR3 DNA sequence: TGTGCCAGCAGTTACGAGGACAGGAGATCTAACTATGGCTACACCTTC.

To note about this clonotype: This may arise from a read error, as a much more abundant clone is one base away. This rearrangement joins TRBV21-1 to TRBJ1-1; the D call of TRBD1 is as the table states it, not checked on the DNA. TRBV21-1 is described as a pseudogene. This CDR3 spans 15 amino acids. CDR3 residues: CASSPRDGGVSEAFF. The DNA for the CDR3 is TGTGCCAGCAGCCCCCGGGACGGGGGTGTTTCTGAAGCTTTCTTT.

The CDR3 loop is CASSVGYNQPQHF. The CDR3, as DNA: TGTGCCAGCAGTGTGGGATACAATCAGCCCCAGCATTTT. The chain employs TRBV27 and TRBJ1-5; D is ambiguous. This CDR3 spans 13 amino acids. From germline, CDR1 is MNHEY and CDR2 SMNVEV (reference sequence). V dropped 5 bases and J dropped 3 bases, with 8 bases sitting between them.

Note on this clonotype: One base away lies a much larger clone, so this may be a sequencing read error. The chain has TRBV30 and TRBJ1-1; no reliable D call. V lost 4 bases to trimming and J lost 6 bases, with 18 bases between them. CDR1 and CDR2 from the germline V gene are GTSNPN and SVGIG (reference sequence). CDR3 length: 14 amino acids. DNA for the CDR3: TGTGCCTGGAACACTGGGGTCGGCCCTCCTGAAGCTTTCTTT. Residues: CAWNTGVGPPEAFF.

This clonotype appeared many times. CDR3 sequence: CASSDRATSGNTIYF. The CDR3 DNA is TGTGCCAGCAGTGACAGGGCGACCTCTGGAAACACCATATATTTT. The chain couples TRBV2 to TRBJ1-3; D might be TRBD1 (5 bases). The germline CDR1 and CDR2 sequences are SNHLY and FYNNEI. V was cut by 3 bases and J by 0 bases, with 9 bases left in between. This CDR3 contains 15 residues.

As concerns this clonotype: It may be a read error: a sequence one base away is much more abundant. The V call is TRBV5-1, the J call TRBJ2-7; a weak D match, TRBD1 (6 bases). Germline V gene sequence: CDR1 SGHRS, CDR2 YFSETQ. The V end lost 5 bases, the J end lost 3 bases, and 12 bases lay between the germline ends. CDR3 size: 13 residues. This chain's CDR3 is CASSWGPFYEQYV. The CDR3 DNA reads TGCGCCAGCAGTTGGGGGCCCTTCTACGAGCAGTACGTC.

This clonotype was seen ten or more times. The V call is TRBV30, the J call TRBJ1-1; D is perhaps TRBD1 (6 bases). The germline V gene has CDR1 GTSNPN and CDR2 SVGIG (reference sequence). CDR3 length: 13 residues. V dropped 0 bases and J dropped 5 bases, with 10 bases sitting between them. The CDR3 nucleotides are TGTGCCTGGAGTGTAACAGGGCATACTGAAGCTTTCTTT. It encodes CAWSVTGHTEAFF.